A single sample gave rise to the 17 T cell receptor beta chains below, sequenced in a study of OX40 agonist ivuxolimab in advanced cancers. Data came from immunoSEQ multiplex PCR; TCRdb stores just in-frame clones and leaves some out. This sample yields 70,000 or so clones, of which 80% to 85% are seen a single time; approximately 2.1% belongs to the top ten. The material was CD4+ or CD8+ T cells sorted from blood, obtained in a trial of the OX40 agonist ivuxolimab. Receptors were obtained from an adult with an advanced solid tumor such as melanoma, head and neck, liver or kidney cancer.

This clone was recorded a few times. Other DNA sequences within the sample encode an identical CDR3. CDR3 bases: TGCGCCAGCAGTCCCGGGACAGGGAACACTGAAGCTTTCTTT. This translates into CASSPGTGNTEAFF. The chain joins TRBV10-1 to TRBJ1-1, with 8 bases identical to TRBD1. Per germline, CDR1 WNHNN and CDR2 SYGVQD (reference sequence). After removal of 5 bases from V and 1 base from J, the junction contained 3 bases not matched to a gene. The CDR3 extends over 14 amino acids.

The V call is TRBV5-1, the J call TRBJ1-1, with 9 bases lining up with TRBD1. V lost 2 bases to trimming and J lost 1 base; unmatched junction nucleotides: 3. The CDR3 is 15 amino acids. CDR1 is SGHRS, CDR2 YFSETQ, per germline. The CDR3 is CASSLGQGRNTEAFF. For the CDR3, the DNA is TGCGCCAGCAGCTTAGGACAGGGGAGGAACACTGAAGCTTTCTTT.

The V and J genes are TRBV5-5 and TRBJ1-1; no clear D. The length of the CDR3 is 15 residues. Germline V gives CDR1 SGHKS, CDR2 YYEKEE (reference sequence). The V end was cut by 3 bases, the J end by 1 base, with 13 bases between. The CDR3 bases are TGTGCCAGCAGCTCTCGGTGGACGGGGAACACTGAAGCTTTCTTT. Translated, it gives CASSSRWTGNTEAFF.

The chain carries TRBV19 and TRBJ2-3; D is possibly TRBD1 or TRBD2 (5 bases each). The CDR3 contains 15 residues. Trimming removed 6 bases from V and 5 bases from J, with 18 bases in between. Germline lookup yields CDR1 LNHDA and CDR2 SQIVND (reference sequence). The CDR3 DNA reads TGTGCCAGTAGCATATCAGGGCCTCGGGGAGATACGCAGTATTTT. Encoded protein: CASSISGPRGDTQYF.

The gene calls are TRBV5-1 and TRBJ2-6, with 8 bases aligning to TRBD1. Germline loops: CDR1 SGHRS, CDR2 YFSETQ. CDR3 size: 16 residues. V trimming: 4 bases; J trimming: 2 bases; junction bases outside the gene matches: 5. This CDR3 is CASSLPTGAGANVLTF. CDR3 in DNA: TGCGCCAGCAGCCTACCGACAGGGGCTGGGGCCAACGTCCTGACTTTC. Full variable domain (outside the CDR3, taken from reference TRBV5-1 and TRBJ2-6): KAGVTQTPRYLIKTRGQQVTLSCSPISGHRSVSWYQQTPGQGLQFLFEYFSETQRNKGNFPGRFSGRQFSNSRSEMNVSTLELGDSALYLCASSLPTGAGANVLTFGAGSRLTVL.

The rearrangement joins TRBV28 to TRBJ2-7, with 8 bases lining up with TRBD1. This CDR3 has 13 amino acids. Germline CDR1 and CDR2: MDHEN and SYDVKM. With V trimmed by 6 bases and J by 3 bases, 4 bases remained unmatched. The CDR3 bases are TGTGCCAGCAGGGTGACAGGGGTCTACGAGCAGTACTTC. It encodes CASRVTGVYEQYF.

The chain recombines TRBV11-2 with TRBJ2-1; possible D gene TRBD2, 5 bases. The CDR3 consists of 15 residues. Germline CDR1 is SGHAT and CDR2 is FQNNGV. Deletions cut 0 bases from V and 4 bases from J, with 10 bases between. CDR3 nucleotide sequence: TGTGCCAGCAGCTTAGAAGCGGCTCGTTACAATGAGCAGTTCTTC. Its translation is CASSLEAARYNEQFF.

The chain joins TRBV6-1 to TRBJ1-1; D is unclear. Per the germline V gene, CDR1 is MNHNS and CDR2 is SASEGT. The CDR3 spans 11 residues. V was trimmed by 5 bases and J by 4 bases, leaving 5 bases between them. The CDR3 loop is CASSLGTEAFF. The CDR3 DNA reads as TGTGCCAGCAGTTTGGGCACTGAAGCTTTCTTT.

The genes are TRBV9 and TRBJ2-6; no definite D call. Trimming removed 7 bases at V and 1 base at J, with 6 bases between. In germline, CDR1 is SGDLS, CDR2 YYNGEE. This CDR3 region has 13 residues. This chain's CDR3 is CASGPSGANVLTF. The CDR3 DNA reads TGTGCCAGCGGCCCATCTGGGGCCAACGTCCTGACTTTC.

The chain combines TRBV5-4 with TRBJ2-5; D not resolved. V was clipped by 2 bases and J by 5 bases, with 16 bases between them. Germline V gene lookup returns CDR1 SGHNT and CDR2 YYREEE (reference sequence). CDR3 length: 15 amino acids. As DNA, the CDR3 is TGTGCCAGCAGCTTTGGGTCTACCTCCGGGGAGACCCAGTACTTC. Translated, it gives CASSFGSTSGETQYF. Complete variable domain (other parts from reference TRBV5-4 and TRBJ2-5): ETGVTQSPTHLIKTRGQQVTLRCSSQSGHNTVSWYQQALGQGPQFIFQYYREEENGRGNFPPRFSGLQFPNYSSELNVNALELDDSALYLCASSFGSTSGETQYFGPGTRLLVL.

CDR3 DNA: TGCGCCAGCAGCCCTCGGGGACAGGGACAGCCCAATGAGCAGTTCTTC. Translating gives CASSPRGQGQPNEQFF. This chain uses TRBV5-1 with TRBJ2-1; 9 bases are a match to TRBD1. Germline CDR1 and CDR2: SGHRS and YFSETQ. The CDR3 runs 16 residues. Trimming cost V 4 bases and J 6 bases; bases outside gene matches: 11.

This clone was seen only once. The chain couples TRBV28 to TRBJ2-7; D is possibly TRBD2 (6 bases). Trimming cost V 10 bases and J 0 bases, with 13 bases left between them. This CDR3 comprises 13 residues. Germline V gene sequence: CDR1 MDHEN, CDR2 SYDVKM. CDR3 nucleotide sequence: TGTGCCACCGAGGGGAGGATCTCCTACGAGCAGTACTTC. The encoded protein is CATEGRISYEQYF. Full variable domain (remainder filled in from reference TRBV28 and TRBJ2-7): DVKVTQSSRYLVKRTGEKVFLECVQDMDHENMFWYRQDPGLGLRLIYFSYDVKMKEKGDIPEGYSVSREKKERFSLILESASTNQTSMYLCATEGRISYEQYFGPGTRLTVT.

The chain joins TRBV25-1 to TRBJ2-7, with D perhaps TRBD2 (6 bases). Deletions cut 6 bases from V and 2 bases from J, with 20 bases between. This CDR3 is built from 16 residues. Germline values: CDR1 MGHDK, CDR2 SYGVNS. CDR3 sequence: CASSPLGGVGPYEQYF. CDR3 nucleotide sequence: TGTGCCAGCAGCCCCCTGGGGGGAGTGGGTCCCTACGAGCAGTACTTC.

This clone was seen more than once but under ten times. This chain connects TRBV5-1 to TRBJ1-2; the D is unclear. Germline-derived CDR1 and CDR2 are SGHRS and YFSETQ. The CDR3 consists of 13 residues. V lost 2 bases and J 4 bases, leaving 9 bases between the germline ends. The DNA of the CDR3 is TGCGCCAGCAGCTTAACCGGAGCCTATGGCTACACCTTC. Translation: CASSLTGAYGYTF.

The rearrangement uses TRBV25-1 and TRBJ2-7; D gene ambiguous. The CDR3 sequence is 14 residues long. The V gene lost 0 bases and the J gene lost 0 bases, with 6 bases spanning the gap. Per germline, CDR1 MGHDK and CDR2 SYGVNS. As DNA, the CDR3 is TGTGCCAGCAGTGAATACGGTAGCTCCTACGAGCAGTACTTC. It translates to CASSEYGSSYEQYF.

The CDR3 DNA reads as TGTGCCAGCCGTAAGACAGAACCCTACAATGAGCAGTTCTTC. Residues: CASRKTEPYNEQFF. This chain connects TRBV6-5 to TRBJ2-1; maybe TRBD1 (5 bases). Trimming pared 8 bases from V and 2 bases from J, leaving 13 bases between. CDR1 and CDR2 (germline): MNHEY, SVGAGI. The CDR3 extends over 14 amino acids.

CDR3 protein: CASSLAGATDTQYF. CDR3 in DNA: TGTGCCAGCAGCTTAGCAGGGGCCACAGATACGCAGTATTTT. The gene calls are TRBV7-9 and TRBJ2-3, with D perhaps matching TRBD1 (5 bases). Trimming pared 0 bases from V and 2 bases from J, leaving 6 bases between. Germline V gene lookup returns CDR1 SEHNR and CDR2 FQNEAQ (reference sequence). The CDR3 sequence is 14 residues long.